This record looks at one T cell receptor (beta chain) sequence and its context. Serum thyroxine and TRAb, along with clinical symptoms, thyroid ultrasound and orbital computed tomography, were what diagnosis relied on. These data are taken from a study of Graves' ophthalmopathy and Graves' hyperthyroidism. RNA transcripts were the source from which TCR beta CDR3 regions were amplified. HTBI-primed RT-PCR formed the first round, and a multiplex PCR formed the second. TCRdb reanalysed the multiplex PCR reads using MiXCR and keeps one entry per CDR3 protein. Here the sample spans approximately 1.2 million distinct CDR3 sequences, about 40% being singletons. The ends were cut back, 3 bases at V and 4 bases at J, with 12 bases in the middle. Germline-derived CDR1 and CDR2 are MNHEY and SMNVEV (reference sequence). This CDR3 spans 14 amino acids.

This sequence originates from an adult man with Graves' hyperthyroidism. Sequenced sample: peripheral blood or thyroid tissue (not recorded which). V is TRBV27 and J is TRBJ1-1, with D maybe TRBD1 (6 bases). The CDR3: CASSLGGRITEAFF. The CDR3 bases are TGTGCCAGCAGTTTGGGGGGGCGTATCACTGAAGCTTTCTTT.